This TCR beta chain is drawn from a study of T cells in Graves' hyperthyroidism and ophthalmopathy. RNA transcripts gave rise to amplified TCR beta CDR3 regions. In the first-round RT-PCR of the TCR CDR3, the HTBI primer set was used. TCRdb re-called the multiplex PCR reads through MiXCR, storing one row per CDR3 protein. The sample yields fewer than 650,000 distinct CDR3 sequences, 40% to 55% seen once. Exclusion of a patient resulted from uncontrolled infection, other autoimmune disease, pregnancy or lactation. Orbital computed tomography and thyroid ultrasound, together with serum TRAb and thyroxine and clinical symptoms, were used for diagnoses. V lost 6 bases, J lost 7 bases, and 12 bases lay in between. The germline V gene has CDR1 DFQATT and CDR2 SNEGSKA (reference sequence). The CDR3 has 11 residues.

The sequence came from an adult woman with Graves' disease, either hyperthyroidism or ophthalmopathy (not recorded which). The source material was peripheral blood or thyroid tissue (not recorded which). The rearrangement links TRBV20-1 to TRBJ1-1; the D gene is possibly TRBD1 (5 bases). CDR3 sequence reads: CSASKQVEAFF. CDR3 nucleotides: TGCAGTGCCTCCAAACAGGTTGAAGCTTTCTTT.